The text below deals with one T cell receptor beta chain. The data derive from a study of CD4 and CD8 cells across lung adenocarcinoma regions. V shed 4 bases and J shed 8 bases, with 20 bases lying between them. CDR1 and CDR2 (germline): MNHEY, SMNVEV (reference sequence). The CDR3 is 15 residues long. One entry per CDR3 protein results from TCRdb running MiXCR on the PCR reads. The sample holds about 11,000 distinct CDR3 sequences, approximately 57% seen once. Samples came from patients with localized non-small cell lung adenocarcinoma. The chain recombines TRBV27 with TRBJ1-2; D gene uncertain. Sequencing was done on a sample of CD8+ T cells from the center of a lung tumor. The receptor comes from a female donor with lung adenocarcinoma. The CD4 and CD8 labels of this study may be unreliable. The CDR3, as DNA: TGTGCCAGCAGTTACCTGACCGGGAACAAGTGGGGCTACACCTTC. Translation gives CASSYLTGNKWGYTF.